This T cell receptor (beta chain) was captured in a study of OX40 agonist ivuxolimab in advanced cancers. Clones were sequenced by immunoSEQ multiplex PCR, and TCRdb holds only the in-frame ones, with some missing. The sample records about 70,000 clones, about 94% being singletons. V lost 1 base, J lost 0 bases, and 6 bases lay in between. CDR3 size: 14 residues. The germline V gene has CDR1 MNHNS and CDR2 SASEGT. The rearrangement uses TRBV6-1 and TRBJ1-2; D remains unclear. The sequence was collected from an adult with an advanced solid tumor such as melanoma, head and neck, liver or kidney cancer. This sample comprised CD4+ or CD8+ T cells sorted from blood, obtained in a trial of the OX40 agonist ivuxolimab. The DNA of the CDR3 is TGTGCCAGCAGTGAAGTCGCAGCTAACTATGGCTACACCTTC. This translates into CASSEVAANYGYTF.